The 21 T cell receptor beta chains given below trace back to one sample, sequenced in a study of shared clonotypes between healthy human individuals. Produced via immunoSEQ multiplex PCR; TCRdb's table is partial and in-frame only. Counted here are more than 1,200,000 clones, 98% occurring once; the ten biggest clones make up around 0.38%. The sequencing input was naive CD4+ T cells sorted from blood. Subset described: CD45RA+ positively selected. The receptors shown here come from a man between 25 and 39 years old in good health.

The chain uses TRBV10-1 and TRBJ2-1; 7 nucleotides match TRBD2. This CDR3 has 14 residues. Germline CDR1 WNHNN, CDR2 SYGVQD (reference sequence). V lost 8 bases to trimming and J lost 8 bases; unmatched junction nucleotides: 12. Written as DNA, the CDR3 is TGCGCCAGCCGTGCCGGGGCGGGAGTCGATGAGCAGTTCTTC. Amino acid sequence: CASRAGAGVDEQFF.

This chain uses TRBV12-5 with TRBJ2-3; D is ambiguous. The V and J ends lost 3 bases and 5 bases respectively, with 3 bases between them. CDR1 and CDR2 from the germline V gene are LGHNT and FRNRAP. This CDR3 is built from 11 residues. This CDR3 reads CASGFRDTQYF. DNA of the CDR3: TGTGCTAGTGGTTTCAGAGATACGCAGTATTTT.

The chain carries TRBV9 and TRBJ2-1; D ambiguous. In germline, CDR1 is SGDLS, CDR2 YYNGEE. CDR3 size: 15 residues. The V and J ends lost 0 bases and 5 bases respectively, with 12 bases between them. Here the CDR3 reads CASSVGPRSNNEQFF. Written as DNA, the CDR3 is TGTGCCAGCAGCGTAGGTCCCAGGAGCAACAATGAGCAGTTCTTC.

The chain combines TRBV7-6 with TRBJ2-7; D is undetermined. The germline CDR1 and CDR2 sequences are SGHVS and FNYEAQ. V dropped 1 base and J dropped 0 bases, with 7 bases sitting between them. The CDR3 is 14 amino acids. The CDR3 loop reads CASSLERYSYEQYF. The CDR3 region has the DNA TGTGCCAGCAGCTTAGAACGGTACTCCTACGAGCAGTACTTC.

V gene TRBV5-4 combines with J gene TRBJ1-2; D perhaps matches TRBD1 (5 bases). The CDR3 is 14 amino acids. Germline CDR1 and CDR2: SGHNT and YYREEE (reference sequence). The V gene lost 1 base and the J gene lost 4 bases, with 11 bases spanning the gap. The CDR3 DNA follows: TGTGCCAGCAGCTTGACCAGGGAGCTCTATGGCTACACCTTC. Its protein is CASSLTRELYGYTF.

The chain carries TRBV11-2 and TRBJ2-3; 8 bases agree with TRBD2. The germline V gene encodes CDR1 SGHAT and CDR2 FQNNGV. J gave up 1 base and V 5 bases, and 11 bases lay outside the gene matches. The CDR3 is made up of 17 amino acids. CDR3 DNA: TGTGCCAGCAGCCCTGGTGGGGCGGGAGGAGGCACAGATACGCAGTATTTT. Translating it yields CASSPGGAGGGTDTQYF.

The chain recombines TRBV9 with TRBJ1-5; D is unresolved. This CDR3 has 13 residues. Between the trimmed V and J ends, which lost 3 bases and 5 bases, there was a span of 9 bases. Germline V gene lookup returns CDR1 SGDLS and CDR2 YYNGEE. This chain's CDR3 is CASSEGWYQPQHF. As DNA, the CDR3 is TGTGCCAGCAGCGAGGGTTGGTATCAGCCCCAGCATTTT.

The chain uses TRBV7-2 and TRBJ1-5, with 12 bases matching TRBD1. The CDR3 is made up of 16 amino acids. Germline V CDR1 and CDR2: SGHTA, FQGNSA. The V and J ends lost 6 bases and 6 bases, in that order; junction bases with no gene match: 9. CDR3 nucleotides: TGTGCCAGCAGTTATACGGGACAGGGGGCTAGTCAGCCCCAGCATTTT. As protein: CASSYTGQGASQPQHF.

In nucleotides, the CDR3 is TGTGCCAGCAGCATGGCAGGCTCCTACGAGCAGTACTTC. It specifies CASSMAGSYEQYF. The gene calls are TRBV7-9 and TRBJ2-7; D gene ambiguous. V was shortened by 5 bases and J by 0 bases, with 8 bases between the two germline ends. This CDR3 is built from 13 residues. CDR1 SEHNR and CDR2 FQNEAQ come from the germline V gene (reference sequence).

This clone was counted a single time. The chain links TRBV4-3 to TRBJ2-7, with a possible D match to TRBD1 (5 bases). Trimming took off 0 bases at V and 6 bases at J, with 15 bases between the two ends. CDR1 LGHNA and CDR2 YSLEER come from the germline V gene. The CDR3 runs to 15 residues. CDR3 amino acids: CASSQDLLLGVEQYF. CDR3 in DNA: TGCGCCAGCAGCCAAGATCTACTGCTAGGGGTCGAGCAGTACTTC.

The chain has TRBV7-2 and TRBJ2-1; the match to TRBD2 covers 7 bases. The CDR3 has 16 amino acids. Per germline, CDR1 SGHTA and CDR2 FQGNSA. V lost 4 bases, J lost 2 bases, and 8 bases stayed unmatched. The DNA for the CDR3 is TGTGCCAGCAGCTCCAGGACGGGGAGGGCCTACAATGAGCAGTTCTTC. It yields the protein CASSSRTGRAYNEQFF.

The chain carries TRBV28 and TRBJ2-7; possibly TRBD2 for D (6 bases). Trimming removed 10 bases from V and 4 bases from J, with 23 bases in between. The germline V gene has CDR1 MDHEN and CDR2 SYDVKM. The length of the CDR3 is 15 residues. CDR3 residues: CATQVGGKTWYEQYF. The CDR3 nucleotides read TGTGCCACGCAGGTGGGGGGAAAGACATGGTACGAGCAGTACTTC.

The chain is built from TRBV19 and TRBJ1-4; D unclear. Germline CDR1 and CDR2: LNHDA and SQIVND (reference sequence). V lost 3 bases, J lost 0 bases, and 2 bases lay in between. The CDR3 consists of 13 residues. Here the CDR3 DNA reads TGTGCCAGTAGTATCTCAACTAATGAAAAACTGTTTTTT. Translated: CASSISTNEKLFF.

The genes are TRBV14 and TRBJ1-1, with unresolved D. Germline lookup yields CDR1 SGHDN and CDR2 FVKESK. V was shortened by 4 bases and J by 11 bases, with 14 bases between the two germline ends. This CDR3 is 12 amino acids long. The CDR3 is CASSPGHAIAFF. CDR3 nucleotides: TGTGCCAGCAGCCCGGGCCACGCAATCGCTTTCTTT.

The CDR3 DNA follows: TGTGCCAGTAGTATAGATCCCCCCAGGACTAGCACAGATACGCAGTATTTT. It specifies CASSIDPPRTSTDTQYF. This rearrangement joins TRBV19 to TRBJ2-3, with D perhaps TRBD2 (5 bases). With 0 bases removed from V and 0 bases from J, the gap between germline ends came to 13 bases. The CDR3 sequence is 17 residues long. From germline, CDR1 is LNHDA and CDR2 SQIVND (reference sequence).

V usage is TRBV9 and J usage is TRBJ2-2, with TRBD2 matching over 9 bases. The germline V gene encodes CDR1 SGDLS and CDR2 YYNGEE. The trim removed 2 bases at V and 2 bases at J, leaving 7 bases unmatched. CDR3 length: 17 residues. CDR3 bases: TGTGCCAGCAGCGTGGTACCGGGACTAGCTAACACCGGGGAGCTGTTTTTT. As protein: CASSVVPGLANTGELFF.

In DNA form, the CDR3 reads TGCGCCAGCAGCTTGGCGGGGAGCGGTGAGACCCAGTACTTC. Protein product: CASSLAGSGETQYF. The gene calls are TRBV5-1 and TRBJ2-5, with D possibly being TRBD2 (5 bases). V lost 0 bases to trimming and J lost 5 bases, with 11 bases between them. CDR3 length: 14 amino acids. Germline V gives CDR1 SGHRS, CDR2 YFSETQ.

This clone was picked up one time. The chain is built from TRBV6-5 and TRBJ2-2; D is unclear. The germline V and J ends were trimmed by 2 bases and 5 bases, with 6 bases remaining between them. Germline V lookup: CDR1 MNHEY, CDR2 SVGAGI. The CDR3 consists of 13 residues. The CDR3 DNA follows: TGTGCCAGCAGTTACAGGGAAACCGGGGAGCTGTTTTTT. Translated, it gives CASSYRETGELFF.

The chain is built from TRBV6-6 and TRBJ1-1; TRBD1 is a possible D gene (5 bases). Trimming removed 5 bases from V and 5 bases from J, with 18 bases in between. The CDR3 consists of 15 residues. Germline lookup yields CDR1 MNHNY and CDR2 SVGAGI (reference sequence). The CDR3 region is CASSPQGGARTEAFF. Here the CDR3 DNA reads TGTGCCAGCAGTCCCCAGGGAGGGGCGAGGACTGAAGCTTTCTTT.

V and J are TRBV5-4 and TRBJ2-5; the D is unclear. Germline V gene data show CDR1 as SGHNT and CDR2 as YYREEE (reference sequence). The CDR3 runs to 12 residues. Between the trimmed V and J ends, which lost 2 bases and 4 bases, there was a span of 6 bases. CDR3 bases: TGTGCCAGCAGCTTTTGGGGAGAGACCCAGTACTTC. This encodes CASSFWGETQYF.

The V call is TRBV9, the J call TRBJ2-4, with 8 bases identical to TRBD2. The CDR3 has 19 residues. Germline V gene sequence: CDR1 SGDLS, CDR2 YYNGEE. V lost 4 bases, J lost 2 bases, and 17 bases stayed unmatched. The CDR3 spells CASSPTLGASGWSKNIQYF. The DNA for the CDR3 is TGTGCCAGCAGCCCGACCCTGGGGGCTAGCGGGTGGTCCAAAAACATTCAGTACTTC.